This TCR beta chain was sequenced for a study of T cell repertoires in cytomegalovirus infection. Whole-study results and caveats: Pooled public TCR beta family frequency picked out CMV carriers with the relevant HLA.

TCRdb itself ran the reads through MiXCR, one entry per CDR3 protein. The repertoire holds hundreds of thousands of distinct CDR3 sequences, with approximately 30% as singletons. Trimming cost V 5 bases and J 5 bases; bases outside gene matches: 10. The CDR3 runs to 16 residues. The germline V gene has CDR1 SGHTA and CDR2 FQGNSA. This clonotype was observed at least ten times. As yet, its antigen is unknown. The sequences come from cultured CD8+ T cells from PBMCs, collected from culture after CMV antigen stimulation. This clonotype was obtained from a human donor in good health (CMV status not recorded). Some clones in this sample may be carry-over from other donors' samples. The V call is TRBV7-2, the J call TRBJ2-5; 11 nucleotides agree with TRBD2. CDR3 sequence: CASSIISGGAGETQYF. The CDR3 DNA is TGTGCCAGCAGCATCATTAGCGGGGGGGCGGGTGAGACCCAGTACTTC.